The 29 T cell receptor beta chains listed next were all sequenced from one sample in a study of cytotoxic CD8 clonotypes in ibrutinib-treated CLL. Clones were read by immunoSEQ multiplex PCR, and TCRdb kept only the in-frame ones, dropping some. The sample has nearly 85,000 clones; 70% to 80% are singletons. The specimen was PBMCs, collected after 12 months of ibrutinib treatment. The receptors here all came from a human donor with chronic lymphocytic leukemia.

Here the CDR3 reads CASSNSGRYGYTF. In DNA form, the CDR3 reads TGTGCCAGTAGTAATTCGGGAAGATATGGCTACACCTTC. V and J are TRBV19 and TRBJ1-2, with D hard to call. The CDR3 is made up of 13 amino acids. Trimming stripped 4 bases from V and 5 bases from J, with 11 bases between. The germline CDR1 and CDR2 sequences are LNHDA and SQIVND (reference sequence).

This sequence joins TRBV7-2 and TRBJ1-2; D gene uncertain. The CDR3 length is 13 residues. The germline V and J ends were trimmed by 2 bases and 8 bases, with 12 bases remaining between them. CDR1 and CDR2 (germline): SGHTA, FQGNSA. The CDR3 loop is CASSLQVSAGYTF. The CDR3 nucleotides read TGTGCCAGCAGCTTACAGGTCTCGGCGGGCTACACCTTC.

This clone has just one count. The chain employs TRBV19 and TRBJ2-7, with D uncertain. In germline, CDR1 is LNHDA, CDR2 SQIVND (reference sequence). The CDR3 is made up of 11 amino acids. The V gene lost 6 bases and the J gene lost 7 bases, with 10 bases spanning the gap. The CDR3 is CASRGGTEQYF. CDR3 bases: TGTGCCAGTAGGGGTGGCACGGAGCAGTACTTC.

V gene TRBV6-6 combines with J gene TRBJ1-3; D remains ambiguous. V gave up 6 bases and J gave up 0 bases, with 9 bases separating them. CDR3 length: 14 amino acids. The V gene's germline CDR1 is MNHNY and CDR2 SVGAGI (reference sequence). CDR3 loop: CASSPTISGNTIYF. Here the CDR3 DNA reads TGTGCCAGCAGCCCCACCATCTCTGGAAACACCATATATTTT.

This clone was seen a single time. This rearrangement joins TRBV27 to TRBJ1-1, with D tentatively TRBD1 (5 bases). V was shortened by 3 bases and J by 3 bases, with 11 bases between the two germline ends. This CDR3 contains 14 residues. Per germline, CDR1 MNHEY and CDR2 SMNVEV (reference sequence). The CDR3 nucleotides read TGTGCCAGCAGTTTCCCAGGGCCCCACACTGAAGCTTTCTTT. It is translated as CASSFPGPHTEAFF.

V gene TRBV11-2 combines with J gene TRBJ2-5; 8 bases are a match to TRBD2. Germline-derived CDR1 and CDR2 are SGHAT and FQNNGV. The CDR3 length is 16 residues. After removal of 5 bases from V and 5 bases from J, the junction contained 13 bases not matched to a gene. The chain's CDR3 is CASSTTAAGVGETQYF. CDR3 DNA sequence: TGTGCCAGCAGCACCACCGCAGCGGGGGTGGGGGAGACCCAGTACTTC.

The J gene is TRBJ2-5, the V gene TRBV5-5, with 8 bases fitting TRBD1. The CDR3 is 16 amino acids. The J segment lost 4 bases and the V segment lost 4 bases, leaving 12 bases of the junction unmatched. Germline CDR1 and CDR2: SGHKS and YYEKEE (reference sequence). This CDR3 reads CASSAGQGRLLETQYF. DNA of the CDR3: TGTGCCAGCAGCGCCGGACAGGGTAGGCTACTAGAGACCCAGTACTTC.

The genes are TRBV15 and TRBJ2-1; 12 nucleotides match TRBD2. The CDR3 covers 18 residues. Germline V lookup: CDR1 LNHNV, CDR2 YYDKDF (reference sequence). The V segment lost 5 bases and the J segment 7 bases; nucleotides outside the gene matches: 15. The CDR3 DNA is TGTGCCACCAGCCTCGGGGGACCCGGTCTAGCGGGAGGGAATGAGCAGTTCTTC. This codes for CATSLGGPGLAGGNEQFF.

The chain couples TRBV7-9 to TRBJ2-7, with a tentative D call TRBD1 (6 bases). This CDR3 has 14 residues. Germline-derived CDR1 and CDR2 are SEHNR and FQNEAQ (reference sequence). The V gene lost 5 bases and the J gene lost 0 bases, with 11 bases spanning the gap. The CDR3 coding sequence is TGTGCCAGCAGCCCCACAGGGATCTCCTACGAGCAGTACTTC. Protein product: CASSPTGISYEQYF.

The chain recombines TRBV6-5 with TRBJ2-7; 10 bases fit TRBD1. Germline trimming cut 7 bases from V and 6 bases from J; bases unmatched to any gene: 9. This CDR3 is 14 amino acids long. Germline V lookup: CDR1 MNHEY, CDR2 SVGAGI. CDR3 protein: CASNRDRGGPEQYF. CDR3 in DNA: TGTGCCAGCAACCGGGACAGGGGAGGACCCGAGCAGTACTTC.

V usage is TRBV5-1 and J usage is TRBJ1-1; the match to TRBD1 covers 8 bases. CDR3 length: 15 amino acids. With 0 bases clipped from V and 2 bases from J, the junction kept 3 bases outside the gene matches. The germline gives CDR1 SGHRS, CDR2 YFSETQ. CDR3 sequence reads: CASSLGGTGNTEAFF. For the CDR3, the DNA is TGCGCCAGCAGCTTGGGAGGGACAGGCAACACTGAAGCTTTCTTT.

The rearrangement links TRBV7-2 to TRBJ1-1, with D possibly matching TRBD1 (5 bases). The CDR3 extends over 13 amino acids. V was trimmed by 4 bases and J by 7 bases, leaving 13 bases between them. The germline CDR1 and CDR2 sequences are SGHTA and FQGNSA. Here the CDR3 DNA reads TGTGCCAGCAGCTGGGGAGGGACTGATGAAGCTTTCTTT. Amino acid sequence: CASSWGGTDEAFF.

This chain links TRBV27 with TRBJ2-5, with D possibly being TRBD1 (8 bases). Germline loops: CDR1 MNHEY, CDR2 SMNVEV (reference sequence). The CDR3 covers 16 residues. V dropped 6 bases and J dropped 5 bases, with 22 bases sitting between them. In nucleotides, the CDR3 is TGTGCCAGCAGCTTGGGGGGGACAGGACCAGGGGAGACCCAGTACTTC. It translates to CASSLGGTGPGETQYF.

This clone was recorded once. The rearrangement uses TRBV18 and TRBJ1-1; a possible D gene is TRBD1 (5 bases). V lost 3 bases, J lost 5 bases, and 10 bases lay in between. The germline CDR1 and CDR2 sequences are KGHSH and LQKENI. The CDR3 is made up of 13 amino acids. The chain's CDR3 is CASSPQGGTEAFF. CDR3 bases: TGTGCCAGCTCACCCCAGGGCGGGACTGAAGCTTTCTTT. The full variable domain, rest sourced from reference TRBV18 and TRBJ1-1, is NAGVMQNPRHLVRRRGQEARLRCSPMKGHSHVYWYRQLPEEGLKFMVYLQKENIIDESGMPKERFSAEFPKEGPSILRIQQVVRGDSAAYFCASSPQGGTEAFFGQGTRLTVV.

This chain links TRBV4-2 with TRBJ2-1; TRBD2 matches at 10 bases. The CDR3 has 15 residues. Germline V gives CDR1 LGHNA, CDR2 YNFKEQ. V lost 3 bases to trimming and J lost 8 bases; unmatched junction nucleotides: 7. DNA for the CDR3: TGTGCCAGCAGCCAGTCTAGCGGGAGTAGGGATGAGCAGTTCTTC. Translating gives CASSQSSGSRDEQFF.

This sequence joins TRBV9 and TRBJ2-5, with TRBD2 matching over 8 bases. Germline CDR1 and CDR2: SGDLS and YYNGEE. V was pared by 7 bases and J by 4 bases, with 9 bases of the junction left unmatched. CDR3 size: 14 residues. The CDR3 DNA reads TGTGCCAGCGCCCGGGGGGGGAGCACAGAGACCCAGTACTTC. This encodes CASARGGSTETQYF.

V is TRBV19 and J is TRBJ2-4; 11 nucleotides line up with TRBD1. V trimming: 10 bases; J trimming: 5 bases; junction bases outside the gene matches: 4. Germline values: CDR1 LNHDA, CDR2 SQIVND (reference sequence). The CDR3 loop spans 13 amino acids. The DNA for the CDR3 is TGTGCCACCGGACAGGGGGCCCAAAACATTCAGTACTTC. It codes for CATGQGAQNIQYF.

This clone was observed once. The V and J genes are TRBV2 and TRBJ2-7, with a tentative D call TRBD2 (7 bases). CDR1 is SNHLY and CDR2 is FYNNEI in the germline V gene. V lost 7 bases and J lost 2, with 15 bases in between. The CDR3 runs 14 residues. The CDR3 is CASIPRRGPYEQYF. The DNA of the CDR3 is TGTGCCAGCATACCGAGGCGGGGGCCCTACGAGCAGTACTTC.

The rearrangement joins TRBV7-6 to TRBJ1-4; no clear D. Between the trimmed V and J ends, which lost 2 bases and 7 bases, there was a span of 14 bases. Looked up from germline, CDR1 is SGHVS and CDR2 is FNYEAQ. This CDR3 contains 15 residues. The CDR3 loop reads CASSLRGQRGEKLFF. The CDR3 nucleotides are TGTGCCAGCAGCTTAAGAGGCCAGCGGGGTGAAAAACTGTTTTTT.

This clone appeared a single time. This chain's CDR3 is CASSQDRGTTNNEQFF. The CDR3 nucleotides read TGCGCCAGCAGCCAAGATCGGGGGACTACAAACAATGAGCAGTTCTTC. V and J are TRBV4-1 and TRBJ2-1; TRBD2 aligns across 7 bases. Per the germline V gene, CDR1 is MGHRA and CDR2 is YSYEKL. The CDR3 runs to 16 residues. J lost 5 bases, V lost 0 bases, and 7 bases had no gene match.

The J gene is TRBJ1-2, the V gene TRBV20-1; D remains ambiguous. The CDR3 contains 11 residues. V lost 6 bases, J lost 2 bases, and 7 bases lay in between. Germline V gene data show CDR1 as DFQATT and CDR2 as SNEGSKA (reference sequence). CDR3 loop: CSAPKNYGYTF. DNA for the CDR3: TGCAGTGCCCCAAAAAACTATGGCTACACCTTC.

The chain employs TRBV19 and TRBJ2-5, with 15 bases identical to TRBD2. Per germline, CDR1 LNHDA and CDR2 SQIVND (reference sequence). This CDR3 is 15 amino acids long. V shed 3 bases and J 12 bases; nucleotides not matched to a gene: 8. CDR3 residues: CASSIGTSGGPPKYF. The DNA of the CDR3 is TGTGCCAGTAGTATCGGGACTAGCGGGGGGCCTCCAAAGTACTTC.

This chain joins TRBV20-1 and TRBJ1-1; D might be TRBD1 (5 bases). The CDR3 loop spans 10 amino acids. CDR1 and CDR2 from the germline V gene are DFQATT and SNEGSKA (reference sequence). Trimming stripped 3 bases from V and 9 bases from J, with 8 bases between. CDR3 residues: CSARGTQAFF. The CDR3 DNA is TGCAGTGCTAGGGGGACCCAAGCTTTCTTT.

This clone was observed many times. The chain couples TRBV4-2 to TRBJ2-5; TRBD2 agrees at 10 bases. Germline CDR1 and CDR2: LGHNA and YNFKEQ. This CDR3 has 16 amino acids. V gave up 4 bases and J gave up 1 base; unmatched junction bases: 6. CDR3 sequence reads: CASSPLAGSAQETQYF. The CDR3 DNA reads as TGTGCCAGCAGCCCACTAGCGGGGAGTGCCCAAGAGACCCAGTACTTC.

The chain is built from TRBV15 and TRBJ2-7, with D possibly matching TRBD2 (5 bases). CDR1 LNHNV and CDR2 YYDKDF come from the germline V gene (reference sequence). The length of the CDR3 is 17 residues. Deletions cut 3 bases from V and 0 bases from J, with 18 bases between. Here the CDR3 reads CATSSLLAPEGSYEQYF. The CDR3 region has the DNA TGTGCCACCAGCAGCCTCCTGGCGCCCGAGGGCTCCTACGAGCAGTACTTC. Together with reference TRBV15 and TRBJ2-7, the CDR3 gives the full variable domain: DAMVIQNPRYQVTQFGKPVTLSCSQTLNHNVMYWYQQKSSQAPKLLFHYYDKDFNNEADTPDNFQSRRPNTSFCFLDIRSPGLGDTAMYLCATSSLLAPEGSYEQYFGPGTRLTVT.

The chain uses TRBV11-2 and TRBJ2-2, with D uncertain. This CDR3 is 14 amino acids long. V was pared by 1 base and J by 2 bases, with 5 bases between. Germline V CDR1 and CDR2: SGHAT, FQNNGV. As DNA, the CDR3 is TGTGCCAGCAGCTTAGGCCTAAACACCGGGGAGCTGTTTTTT. This encodes CASSLGLNTGELFF.

The chain combines TRBV18 with TRBJ1-1, with 12 nucleotides matching TRBD1. Germline CDR1 is KGHSH and CDR2 is LQKENI. The ends lost 2 bases at V and 4 bases at J; junction bases unmatched: 11. The CDR3 length is 18 residues. The CDR3 region has the DNA TGTGCCAGCTCACCAATGGGACAGGGGGCGGTTTGGGGCACTGAAGCTTTCTTT. Protein sequence: CASSPMGQGAVWGTEAFF. Filled out from reference TRBV18 and TRBJ1-1, the complete variable domain reads NAGVMQNPRHLVRRRGQEARLRCSPMKGHSHVYWYRQLPEEGLKFMVYLQKENIIDESGMPKERFSAEFPKEGPSILRIQQVVRGDSAAYFCASSPMGQGAVWGTEAFFGQGTRLTVV.

The V and J genes are TRBV30 and TRBJ1-4; D unresolved. Germline CDR1 is GTSNPN and CDR2 is SVGIG (reference sequence). CDR3 size: 13 residues. Trimming took off 1 base at V and 10 bases at J, with 13 bases between the two ends. CDR3 in amino acids: CAWSGLSARKLFF. CDR3 nucleotides: TGTGCCTGGAGTGGCCTTTCGGCTCGAAAACTGTTTTTT. The whole variable domain, filled in from reference TRBV30 and TRBJ1-4, reads SQTIHQWPATLVQPVGSPLSLECTVEGTSNPNLYWYRQAAGRGLQLLFYSVGIGQISSEVPQNLSASRPQDRQFILSSKKLLLSDSGFYLCAWSGLSARKLFFGSGTQLSVL.

This chain links TRBV19 with TRBJ1-2; D unclear. CDR1 is LNHDA, CDR2 SQIVND, per germline (reference sequence). The CDR3 runs to 14 residues. V was clipped by 0 bases and J by 4 bases, with 9 bases between them. This CDR3 reads CASSIDFRSYGYTF. The CDR3 bases are TGTGCCAGTAGTATAGATTTCCGTTCCTATGGCTACACCTTC.